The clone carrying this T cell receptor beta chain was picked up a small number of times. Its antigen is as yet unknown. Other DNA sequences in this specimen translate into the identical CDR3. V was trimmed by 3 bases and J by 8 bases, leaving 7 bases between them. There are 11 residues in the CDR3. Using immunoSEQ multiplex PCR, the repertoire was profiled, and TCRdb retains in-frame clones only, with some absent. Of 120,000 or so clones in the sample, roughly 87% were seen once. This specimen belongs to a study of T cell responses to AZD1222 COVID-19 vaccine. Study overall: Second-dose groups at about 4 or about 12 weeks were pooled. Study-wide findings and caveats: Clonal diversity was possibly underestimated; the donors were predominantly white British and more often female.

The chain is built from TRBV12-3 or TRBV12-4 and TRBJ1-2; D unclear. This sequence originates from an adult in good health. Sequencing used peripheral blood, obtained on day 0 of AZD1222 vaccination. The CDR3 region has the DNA TGTGCCAGCAGTTTGGGTGGCGGCTACACCTTC. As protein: CASSLGGGYTF.